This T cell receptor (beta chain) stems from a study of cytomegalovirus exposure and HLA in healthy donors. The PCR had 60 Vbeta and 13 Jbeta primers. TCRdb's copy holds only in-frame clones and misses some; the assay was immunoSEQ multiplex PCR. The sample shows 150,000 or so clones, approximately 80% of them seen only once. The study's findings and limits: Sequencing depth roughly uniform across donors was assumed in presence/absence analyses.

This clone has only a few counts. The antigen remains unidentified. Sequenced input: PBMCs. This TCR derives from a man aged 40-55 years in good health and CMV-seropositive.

CDR3: CSILTGGPQYF. DNA of the CDR3: TGCAGCATTCTAACAGGGGGCCCCCAGTATTTT. The chain carries TRBV29-1 and TRBJ2-3; 9 bases map to TRBD1. V shed 8 bases and J 12 bases; nucleotides not matched to a gene: 9. The CDR3 length is 11 residues. Per germline, CDR1 SQVTM and CDR2 ANQGSEA.